The rows below give T cell receptor beta chains drawn from one sample of a study of control samples from healthy donors and cancer patients. Measured with immunoSEQ multiplex PCR; TCRdb has only the in-frame clones, and not every one. The sample records roughly 130,000 clones, around nine tenths being singletons. The sequenced sample consisted of blood. The receptors were gathered from a man younger than 40 in good health. The CDR3 runs from the conserved cysteine through the conserved F or W. Each record gives: clone size, V gene, CDR3 protein. Clone size is not always given. Where it is, it says once, few, many or a class for expanded clones.

clone size: -; V gene: TRBV18; CDR3 protein: CASSPPKPAEAFF
clone size: -; V gene: TRBV25-1; CDR3 protein: CASSDRGARYEQYF
clone size: -; V gene: TRBV27; CDR3 protein: CASNLQGGNQPQHF
clone size: -; V gene: TRBV5-4; CDR3 protein: CASSPGGSEYEQYF
clone size: -; V gene: TRBV4-1; CDR3 protein: CASSQQSGRASGELFF
clone size: -; V gene: TRBV3-1/TRBV3-2; CDR3 protein: CASSWADRPAYEQYF
clone size: once; V gene: TRBV7-9; CDR3 protein: CASSPRSGNTEAFF
clone size: -; V gene: TRBV28; CDR3 protein: CASSFFPGQGFNEQFF
clone size: -; V gene: TRBV7-9; CDR3 protein: CASSSSGTGYNEQFF
clone size: -; V gene: TRBV9; CDR3 protein: CASSPSIYSYNSPLHF
clone size: -; V gene: TRBV28; CDR3 protein: CASTTWDISTNEKLFF
clone size: -; V gene: TRBV19; CDR3 protein: CASSGDRGEQYF
clone size: -; V gene: TRBV12-3/TRBV12-4; CDR3 protein: CASSRGQGYEQYF
clone size: -; V gene: TRBV3-1/TRBV3-2; CDR3 protein: CASRADASGRNEQFF
clone size: -; V gene: TRBV19; CDR3 protein: CASSPRQGPTYEQYF
clone size: -; V gene: TRBV6-1; CDR3 protein: CASSATGTSGSDTQYF
clone size: -; V gene: TRBV7-9; CDR3 protein: CASSLVSGFGSPLHF
clone size: -; V gene: TRBV18; CDR3 protein: CASSTRRGTDTQYF
clone size: once; V gene: TRBV10-2; CDR3 protein: CASSGYGQGNTEAFF
clone size: -; V gene: TRBV7-9; CDR3 protein: CASSRTGGADGYTF
clone size: -; V gene: TRBV7-9; CDR3 protein: CASSPSGDSYGYTF
clone size: -; V gene: TRBV3-1/TRBV3-2; CDR3 protein: CASSQGVGGNQPQHF
clone size: -; V gene: TRBV4-3; CDR3 protein: CASSQDFPPRGRRDGYTF
clone size: -; V gene: TRBV11-1; CDR3 protein: CASSLSSGTGFYEQYF
clone size: -; V gene: TRBV19; CDR3 protein: CASSPIADVYNEQFF
clone size: -; V gene: TRBV5-6; CDR3 protein: CASSWVGGTDTQYF
clone size: few; V gene: TRBV6-5; CDR3 protein: CASSFPPRDTQYF
clone size: -; V gene: TRBV5-1; CDR3 protein: CASSQTSGSTYEQYF
clone size: -; V gene: TRBV5-1; CDR3 protein: CASSFFSSGRVSRETQYF
clone size: -; V gene: TRBV4-3; CDR3 protein: CASSQVRELYNEQFF
clone size: once; V gene: TRBV12-3/TRBV12-4; CDR3 protein: CASSLGTGSEAFF
clone size: medium-sized; V gene: TRBV4-3; CDR3 protein: CASSPQRGEKEKSTDTQYF
clone size: -; V gene: TRBV5-4; CDR3 protein: CASSLAPPGQGARGELFF
clone size: -; V gene: TRBV5-1; CDR3 protein: CASSRTSGAYNEQFF
clone size: -; V gene: TRBV7-2; CDR3 protein: CASSLNLGGTTDTQYF
clone size: -; V gene: TRBV7-9; CDR3 protein: CASSMGQGMHPSYNEQFF
clone size: -; V gene: TRBV19; CDR3 protein: CASSVGGVTEAFF
clone size: -; V gene: TRBV27; CDR3 protein: CASSLGITGTYEQYF
clone size: -; V gene: TRBV6-6; CDR3 protein: CASRRDTEAFF
clone size: -; V gene: TRBV24-1; CDR3 protein: CARSGELHYGYTF
clone size: -; V gene: TRBV2; CDR3 protein: CASSEQGYEQFF
clone size: -; V gene: TRBV20-1; CDR3 protein: CSASSGSGRLDTQYF
clone size: -; V gene: TRBV11-2; CDR3 protein: CASSLVYSNTEAFF
clone size: -; V gene: TRBV7-9; CDR3 protein: CASSPSGRAIEQYF
clone size: -; V gene: TRBV5-4; CDR3 protein: CASSLARESTDTQYF
clone size: -; V gene: TRBV28; CDR3 protein: CASSRTLGAGGYTF
clone size: -; V gene: TRBV27; CDR3 protein: CASRELGTDTQYF
clone size: -; V gene: TRBV27; CDR3 protein: CASRWGDRGSSYNSPLHF
clone size: few; V gene: TRBV19; CDR3 protein: CASSISPEGSSGYTF
clone size: -; V gene: TRBV30; CDR3 protein: CAWRREPGYTF
clone size: once; V gene: TRBV27; CDR3 protein: CASSLLGTGVTPMNTEAFF
clone size: -; V gene: TRBV28; CDR3 protein: CATLDSNYGYTF
clone size: -; V gene: TRBV27; CDR3 protein: CASRSSHYSNQPQHF
clone size: -; V gene: TRBV11-2; CDR3 protein: CASSLTGGYGYTF
clone size: -; V gene: TRBV9; CDR3 protein: CASSPRTSYGYTF
clone size: few; V gene: TRBV9; CDR3 protein: CASSVGTGGFTNTEAFF
clone size: -; V gene: TRBV14; CDR3 protein: CASSIRTGDPGANVLTF
clone size: -; V gene: TRBV11-2; CDR3 protein: CASNIGGTSGIPYEQYF
clone size: -; V gene: TRBV28; CDR3 protein: CASSLVGSGRARETQYF
clone size: -; V gene: TRBV25-1; CDR3 protein: CASSELPGSNSPLHF